This T cell receptor beta chain appears in the sequencing data of a study of CD8+ T cells in alopecia areata (dated by TCRdb to 2016 to 2019). Looking at the study overall: The treated patients took part in an open-label pilot trial in which moderate-to-severe alopecia areata was treated with oral tofacitinib at 5 to 10 mg twice daily. TCRbeta CDR3 regions were amplified by immunoSEQ multiplex PCR with 35 Vbeta forward and 13 Jbeta reverse primers. Patients received tofacitinib for 6 to 18 months and were then followed off drug for 6 months to check for delayed response and recurrence. Human TCRbeta sequencing covered scalp tissue and sorted CD4+ and CD8+ peripheral blood T cells from patchy and totalis/universalis alopecia areata patients and healthy controls. For the treated patients, the SALT score, which quantifies what percentage of scalp surface area is affected, served as the measure of disease severity. Scalp clonality was compared across normal scalp (n=4), patchy alopecia areata scalp (n=8), and alopecia totalis/universalis scalp (n=8). The RNA source kit depended on sample type: the PAXgene miRNA kit for fixed scalp, the miRNeasy kit for PBMCs, and the RNeasy kit for mouse skin. In both human patients and the C3H/HeJ mouse model, the study applied high-throughput TCRbeta sequencing to look at T cell clonal expansion in alopecia areata. Patients on tofacitinib were biopsied at baseline and after 4 and 24 weeks of treatment, and several of the patients also had a later scalp biopsy.

The CDR3 covers 14 residues, taking in both the cysteine and the phenylalanine. The DNA shown is the 42-base CDR3, in frame from base 1. The V end loses 2 bases and the J end loses 0 bases, and a stretch of 8 bases separates them. Taken from the germline V gene, the CDR1 and CDR2 loops are SGDLS and YYNGEE. To note about this clone: No antigen is known for it. One base away there is no much larger clone; base qualities are not given.

The library came from the immunoSEQ multiplex PCR assay. For TCR sequencing, RNA was extracted from every sample and reverse transcribed into cDNA to serve as template. SuperScript III was used for first-strand cDNA synthesis, primed with a 2:1 mix of oligo-dT and random hexamers. Amplification bias was assessed with a synthetic immune receptor repertoire, and residual bias was removed computationally. From the authors' description of their analysis: Raw reads were preprocessed to remove errors, and CDR3 was defined according to IMGT conventions as the region from the conserved cysteine to phenylalanine. Clonality was calculated as 1 minus Shannon entropy normalized by log2 of the number of productive unique TCRs. CD4 or CD8 identity of scalp clones was inferred by cross-referencing scalp TCRbeta sequences with sorted blood CD4 and CD8 repertoires. The table comes from immuneACCESS by way of TCRdb, which keeps in-frame sequences with V and J called. Part of the clones is missing from these tables; in studies checked, under half for an unresolved V gene and the rest for unknown reasons. V, J and clone size were drawn from that table, and D and trimming were deduced from the DNA. A total of approximately 180,000 clones appear in this sample, around 58% of them only once. The top ten clones comprise roughly 17% of the sample.

The investigation overall reported the following: Shared TCR sequences between patients were less evident than in mice, which may be partly attributable to HLA diversity in the patient population. Compared with normal scalp, lesional scalp, particularly in alopecia totalis/universalis, had higher clonality and more expanded CD8+ clones, which suggests antigenic drive. Because the treated cohort was small and had only one nonresponder, larger studies are needed to examine links between baseline CD8+ expansion and response. Tofacitinib significantly lowered scalp clonality and the number of expanded CD8+ clones among the top 100 scalp clones. Resident alphabeta T cells in normal human skin are also sequenced, complicating scalp TCR repertoire analysis, unlike mouse skin dominated by gammadelta T cells. Many expanded lesional clones were found to persist in scalp and blood during tofacitinib treatment, and relapse after treatment cessation may be partly explained by this persistence.

What the treatment or condition label conveys for this sample: oral pan-JAK inhibitor, 5-10 mg twice daily. Peripheral blood and lesional scalp punch biopsies were obtained from patients with alopecia areata. After PBMCs were isolated by density centrifugation and stained for CD3, CD4 and CD8, a FACSAria was used to sort CD4+ and CD8+ T cells. The input for sequencing was CD4+ T cells sorted from blood, taken at approximately week 56, from a patient treated with tofacitinib. The V gene is TRBV9 and the J gene is TRBJ1-2; TRBD1 could be the D gene, as 6 bases match. The source of this sequence is a human donor with alopecia areata. The DNA reads TGTGCCAGCAGCGTGGACAGCCCTAACTATGGCTACACCTTC. Translated, it gives CASSVDSPNYGYTF.